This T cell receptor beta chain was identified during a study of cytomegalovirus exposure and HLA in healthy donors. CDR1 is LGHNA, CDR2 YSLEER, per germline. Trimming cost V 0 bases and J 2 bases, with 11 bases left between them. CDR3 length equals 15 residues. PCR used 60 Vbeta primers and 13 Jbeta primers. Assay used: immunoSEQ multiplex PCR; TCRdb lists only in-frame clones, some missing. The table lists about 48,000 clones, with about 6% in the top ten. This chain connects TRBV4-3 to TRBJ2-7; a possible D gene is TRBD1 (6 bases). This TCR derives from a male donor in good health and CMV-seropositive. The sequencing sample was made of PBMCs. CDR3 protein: CASSQDADRTYEQYF. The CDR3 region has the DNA TGCGCCAGCAGCCAAGATGCGGACAGAACCTACGAGCAGTACTTC.